These T cell receptor beta chains were read from a single sample in a study of T cells in Graves' hyperthyroidism and ophthalmopathy. MiXCR was run by TCRdb on the multiplex PCR reads, yielding one entry per CDR3 protein. This repertoire shows about 840,000 distinct CDR3 sequences, approximately 40% found once; its top ten account for around 10%. The material sequenced was blood. The receptors were gathered from a man aged 18 to 30 with Graves' hyperthyroidism. The conserved cysteine and the conserved F or W are not part of the CDR3 here. Fields, in order: J gene, V gene, CDR3 protein.

J: TRBJ1-1
V: TRBV9
CDR3: ASSRLLDTEAF

J: TRBJ1-6
V: TRBV20-1
CDR3: SASEGTGENSPLH

J: TRBJ1-4
V: TRBV12-3/TRBV12-4
CDR3: ASTARRGEKLF

J: TRBJ2-7
V: TRBV4-1
CDR3: ASSQEQGFEQY

J: TRBJ1-1
V: TRBV5-1
CDR3: ASSYGQRGNTEAF

J: TRBJ1-5
V: TRBV2
CDR3: ASSRDRNIETQH

J: TRBJ1-1
V: TRBV5-4
CDR3: ASSWDLRMNTEAF

J: TRBJ1-1
V: TRBV7-9
CDR3: ASSLLQPNTEAF

J: TRBJ1-2
V: TRBV19
CDR3: ASSVGQGARYGYT

J: TRBJ2-5
V: TRBV9
CDR3: ASSATDHQETQY

J: TRBJ1-1
V: TRBV7-9
CDR3: ASSLGSSEAF

J: TRBJ2-7
V: TRBV4-3
CDR3: ASSQWSGTSYEQY

J: TRBJ2-7
V: TRBV11-2
CDR3: ASSLGQGIEQY

J: TRBJ1-1
V: TRBV29-1
CDR3: SVDGGTGGAEAF

J: TRBJ1-4
V: TRBV7-9
CDR3: ASSLTRTGGSEKLF

J: TRBJ1-4
V: TRBV7-9
CDR3: ASSPSGEGEKLF

J: TRBJ2-5
V: TRBV3-1
CDR3: ASSQESGKTQY

J: TRBJ2-5
V: TRBV7-6
CDR3: ASRGEGPQETQY

J: TRBJ1-6
V: TRBV12-3/TRBV12-4
CDR3: ASSFTTGPPLH

J: TRBJ2-5
V: TRBV15
CDR3: ASTVIPEETQY

J: TRBJ1-5
V: TRBV7-8
CDR3: ASSLRRGSNQPQH

J: TRBJ1-6
V: TRBV7-9
CDR3: ASSLETDSPLH

J: TRBJ2-5
V: TRBV7-6
CDR3: ASSPRGSGGKETQY

J: TRBJ1-3
V: TRBV20-1
CDR3: SARNQGSSGNTIY

J: TRBJ1-6
V: TRBV12-3/TRBV12-4
CDR3: ASSSQGRDSPLH

J: TRBJ1-5
V: TRBV4-1
CDR3: ASSQETRGDHQPQH

J: TRBJ1-1
V: TRBV14
CDR3: ASSHRITEAF

J: TRBJ2-7
V: TRBV12-3/TRBV12-4
CDR3: ASSSGATGYEQY

J: TRBJ2-6
V: TRBV4-1
CDR3: ASSQDPRDSGANVLT

J: TRBJ2-6
V: TRBV2
CDR3: ASTEGLADGANVLT

J: TRBJ1-1
V: TRBV10-3
CDR3: AISEMEEDTEAF

J: TRBJ1-1
V: TRBV7-9
CDR3: ASSLTVMNTEAF